The 9 T cell receptor beta chains given below trace back to one sample, sequenced in a study of radiation and T cells in renal cell carcinoma. Time point meaning: blood 2 weeks post-SBRT. Stated treatment: 15 Gy SBRT to primary tumor, nephrectomy 4 weeks later. Clones were read by immunoSEQ multiplex PCR, and TCRdb kept only the in-frame ones, dropping some. The sample holds roughly 80,000 clones; approximately 83% are singletons and the top ten take more than 20%. The sample consisted of blood, taken from a patient whose treatment included radiotherapy and nephrectomy. These receptors were taken from a woman aged 50 to 60 with renal cell carcinoma.

The J gene is TRBJ2-3, the V gene TRBV5-1; no clear D gene. The CDR3 runs to 12 residues. Trimming removed 7 bases from V and 1 base from J, with 7 bases in between. The V gene's germline CDR1 is SGHRS and CDR2 YFSETQ. CDR3 region: CASSRGTDTQYF. In nucleotides, the CDR3 is TGCGCCAGCTCCCGGGGCACAGATACGCAGTATTTT.

The gene calls are TRBV11-2 and TRBJ1-5, with 7 bases lining up with TRBD1. CDR1 is SGHAT and CDR2 is FQNNGV in the germline V gene. The CDR3 runs 15 residues. With 1 base clipped from V and 2 bases from J, the junction kept 2 bases outside the gene matches. The CDR3 reads CASSLAGGRNQPQHF. The CDR3, as DNA: TGTGCCAGCAGCTTAGCAGGGGGACGCAATCAGCCCCAGCATTTT.

The chain carries TRBV6-1 and TRBJ2-7; 8 nucleotides agree with TRBD2. V lost 8 bases and J lost 3; bases outside the gene matches: 6. Per the germline V gene, CDR1 is MNHNS and CDR2 is SASEGT. The CDR3 loop spans 13 amino acids. CDR3: CASSGRAFYEQYF. CDR3 DNA sequence: TGTGCCAGCTCCGGGAGGGCCTTCTACGAGCAGTACTTC.

Comment on this clone: At one boundary the junction diverges from the germline segment, which might be a read error. The J gene is TRBJ2-7, the V gene TRBV7-9; possible D gene TRBD2, 5 bases. The CDR3 sequence is 13 residues long. Germline CDR1 is SEHNR and CDR2 is FQNEAQ (reference sequence). The CDR3 DNA is TGTGCCAGCAGCTCGATGGACTCCGACGAGCAGTACTTC. Protein: CASSSMDSDEQYF.

The chain is built from TRBV6-6 and TRBJ2-5; 7 positions match TRBD1. This CDR3 contains 13 residues. The J segment lost 1 base and the V segment lost 6 bases, leaving 2 bases of the junction unmatched. Germline CDR1 and CDR2: MNHNY and SVGAGI (reference sequence). The CDR3 nucleotides are TGTGCCAGCAGGGGGACAGCCCAAGAGACCCAGTACTTC. Amino acid sequence: CASRGTAQETQYF.

The rearrangement links TRBV6-5 to TRBJ2-7; TRBD2 matches at 7 bases. CDR1 is MNHEY and CDR2 is SVGAGI in the germline V gene. The J segment lost 4 bases and the V segment lost 0 bases, leaving 6 bases of the junction unmatched. The CDR3 is 15 residues long. Here the CDR3 reads CASSYSGLGDYEQYF. CDR3 sequence (DNA): TGTGCCAGCAGTTACTCCGGACTAGGAGATTACGAGCAGTACTTC.

The chain couples TRBV9 to TRBJ1-6, with 9 nucleotides matching TRBD1. This CDR3 is 16 amino acids long. V was clipped by 0 bases and J by 8 bases; unmatched bases: 6. In germline, CDR1 is SGDLS, CDR2 YYNGEE. CDR3 residues: CASSVASQGAYSPLHF. CDR3 coding DNA: TGTGCCAGCAGCGTAGCTTCACAGGGGGCGTATTCACCCCTCCACTTT.

The chain carries TRBV19 and TRBJ1-5, with D unresolved. The CDR3 is made up of 15 amino acids. The V end lost 3 bases, the J end lost 0 bases, and 9 bases lay between the germline ends. Germline V CDR1 and CDR2: LNHDA, SQIVND (reference sequence). DNA for the CDR3: TGTGCCAGTAGTATCGGGCGGTATAGCAATCAGCCCCAGCATTTT. Residues: CASSIGRYSNQPQHF.

The CDR3 here is CASSPKTGDPEKLFF. The CDR3 DNA follows: TGTGCCAGCAGCCCGAAGACAGGGGATCCTGAAAAACTGTTTTTT. The V and J genes are TRBV5-4 and TRBJ1-4; 8 bases map to TRBD1. This CDR3 is 15 amino acids long. V shed 4 bases and J 7 bases; nucleotides not matched to a gene: 9. Germline V lookup: CDR1 SGHNT, CDR2 YYREEE (reference sequence).